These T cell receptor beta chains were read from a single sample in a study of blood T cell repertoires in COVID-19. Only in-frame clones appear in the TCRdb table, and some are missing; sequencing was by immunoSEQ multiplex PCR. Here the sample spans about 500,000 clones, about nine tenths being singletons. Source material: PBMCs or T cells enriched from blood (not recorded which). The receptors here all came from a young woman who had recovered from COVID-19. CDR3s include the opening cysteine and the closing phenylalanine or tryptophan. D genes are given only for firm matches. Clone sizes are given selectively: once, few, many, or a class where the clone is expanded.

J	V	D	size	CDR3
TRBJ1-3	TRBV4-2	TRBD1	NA	CASSRNTGDSSGNTIYF
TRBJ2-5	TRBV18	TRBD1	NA	CASSLDRGLETQYF
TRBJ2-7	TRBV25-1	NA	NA	CASRSRVAYEQYF
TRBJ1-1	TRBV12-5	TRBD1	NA	CASGFGTGVRNTEAFF
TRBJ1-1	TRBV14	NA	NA	CASSGITGTEAFF
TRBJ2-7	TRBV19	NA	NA	CASSIRAHHDEQYF
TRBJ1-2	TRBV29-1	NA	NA	CSANPGQGNGYTF
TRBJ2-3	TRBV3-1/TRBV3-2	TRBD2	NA	CASSRNPSGGTDTQYF
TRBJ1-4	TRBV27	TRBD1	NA	CASSRQGARVLREKLFF
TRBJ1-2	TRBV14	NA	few	CASSQEVEGTYGYTF
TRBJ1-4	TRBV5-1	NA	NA	CASSLSATNEKLFF
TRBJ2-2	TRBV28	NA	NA	CASTLGVGAGTGELFF
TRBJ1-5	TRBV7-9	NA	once	CASSSSGSQPQHF
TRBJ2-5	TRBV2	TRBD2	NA	CASSASGGAIVETQYF
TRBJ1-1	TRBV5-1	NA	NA	CASSVTVMNTEAFF
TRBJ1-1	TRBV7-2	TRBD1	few	CASSPRTGMNTEAFF
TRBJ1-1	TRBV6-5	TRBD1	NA	CASRERQGLGTEAFF
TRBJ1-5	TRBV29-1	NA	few	CSATGHTISNQPQHF
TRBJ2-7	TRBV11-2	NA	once	CASRGVMKFPYEQYF
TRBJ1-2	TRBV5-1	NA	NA	CASSPPVGGYGYTF
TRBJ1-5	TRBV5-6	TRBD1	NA	CASSQGDSNQPQHF
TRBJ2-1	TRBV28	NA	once	CASRTDGDNEQFF
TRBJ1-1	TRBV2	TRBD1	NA	CASSRQGANTEAFF
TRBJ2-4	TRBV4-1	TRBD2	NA	CASSRGTSGGNSAKNIQYF
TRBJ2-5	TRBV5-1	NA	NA	CASSQGSTPGETQYF
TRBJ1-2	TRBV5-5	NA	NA	CASSFNRVDGYTF
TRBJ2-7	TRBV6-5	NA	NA	CASSYVQGGEQYF